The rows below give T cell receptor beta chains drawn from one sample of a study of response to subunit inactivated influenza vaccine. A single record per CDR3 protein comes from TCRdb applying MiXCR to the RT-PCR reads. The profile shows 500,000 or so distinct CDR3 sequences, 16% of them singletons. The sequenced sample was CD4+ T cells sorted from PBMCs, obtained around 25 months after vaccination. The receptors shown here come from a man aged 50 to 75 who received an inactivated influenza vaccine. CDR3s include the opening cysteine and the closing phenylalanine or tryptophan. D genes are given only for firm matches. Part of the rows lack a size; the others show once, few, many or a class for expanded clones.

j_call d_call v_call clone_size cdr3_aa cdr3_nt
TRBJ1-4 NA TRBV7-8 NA CASSQELLPTNEKLFF TGTGCCAGCAGCCAAGAGCTACTACCAACTAATGAAAAACTGTTTTTT
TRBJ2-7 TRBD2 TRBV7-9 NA CASSRTSGSYHEQYF TGTGCCAGCAGCCGAACTAGCGGGAGTTACCACGAGCAGTACTTC
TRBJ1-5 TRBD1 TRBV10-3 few CAISVRDREKSNQPQHF TGTGCCATCAGTGTTAGGGACAGGGAAAAAAGCAATCAGCCCCAGCATTTT
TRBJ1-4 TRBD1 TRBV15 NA CATSRDKTGGPNEKLFF TGTGCCACCAGCAGAGACAAGACAGGGGGTCCTAATGAAAAACTGTTTTTT
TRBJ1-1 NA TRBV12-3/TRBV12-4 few CASSFNRVGAFF TGTGCCAGCAGTTTCAACAGGGTTGGGGCTTTCTTT
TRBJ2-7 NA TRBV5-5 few CASSKTPGQHLSYEQYF TGTGCCAGCAGCAAAACTCCGGGACAACACCTCTCCTACGAGCAGTACTTC
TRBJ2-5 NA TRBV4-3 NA CASSQQGHETQYF TGCGCCAGCAGCCAACAGGGGCACGAGACCCAGTACTTC
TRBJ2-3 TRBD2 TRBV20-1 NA CSAPTGTSGNTQYF TGCAGTGCTCCTACCGGGACTAGCGGTAATACGCAGTATTTT
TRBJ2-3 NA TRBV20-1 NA CSSGLNTDTQYF TGCAGCAGCGGACTAAACACAGATACGCAGTATTTT
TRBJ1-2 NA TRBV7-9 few CASSLGGARQYGYTF TGTGCCAGCAGCTTAGGGGGGGCGCGACAATATGGCTACACCTTC
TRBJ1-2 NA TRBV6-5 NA CASSYLGRDRYGYTF TGTGCCAGCAGTTACCTGGGTCGGGACCGGTATGGCTACACCTTC
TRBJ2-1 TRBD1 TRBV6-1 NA CASTNDRGFLNEQFF TGTGCCAGCACCAACGACAGGGGGTTTTTGAATGAGCAGTTCTTC
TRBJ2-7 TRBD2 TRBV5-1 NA CASSSGGGTSYEQYF TGCGCCAGCAGCTCCGGGGGGGGGACCTCCTACGAGCAGTACTTC
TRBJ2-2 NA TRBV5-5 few CASIRESPNTGELFF TGTGCCAGTATCAGGGAATCGCCGAACACCGGGGAGCTGTTTTTT
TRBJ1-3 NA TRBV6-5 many CASRGAGNTIYF TGTGCCAGCAGAGGAGCTGGAAACACCATATATTTT
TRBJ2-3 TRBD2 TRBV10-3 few CAKAGALTDTQYF TGTGCCAAAGCGGGGGCCCTCACAGATACGCAGTATTTT
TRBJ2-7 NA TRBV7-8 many CASSLGISYEQYF TGTGCCAGCAGCTTAGGGATCTCCTACGAGCAGTACTTC
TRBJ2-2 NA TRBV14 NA CASSTGTSIGGELFF TGTGCCAGCTCGACCGGGACTTCGATAGGCGGGGAGCTGTTTTTT
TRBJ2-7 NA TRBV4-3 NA CASSQDRADAYEQYF TGCGCCAGCAGCCAAGATCGAGCGGATGCCTACGAGCAGTACTTC
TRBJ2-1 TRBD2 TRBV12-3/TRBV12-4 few CASSLVGLAGDEQFF TGTGCCAGCAGTTTAGTAGGACTAGCGGGAGATGAGCAGTTCTTC
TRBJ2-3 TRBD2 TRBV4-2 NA CASSRIAGSTDTQYF TGTGCCAGCAGCAGAATAGCGGGGAGCACAGATACGCAGTATTTT
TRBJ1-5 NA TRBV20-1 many CSATDRGLGSNQPQHF TGCAGTGCTACAGATCGGGGCCTTGGTAGCAATCAGCCCCAGCATTTT
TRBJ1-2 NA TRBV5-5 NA CASSFRQYSFGYTF TGTGCCAGCAGCTTTAGACAGTATTCTTTTGGCTACACCTTC
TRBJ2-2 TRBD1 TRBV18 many CASSLRTGVTGELFF TGTGCCAGCTCACTCCGGACAGGGGTCACCGGGGAGCTGTTTTTT
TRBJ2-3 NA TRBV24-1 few CATSDTGDRTDTQYF TGTGCCACCAGTGATACGGGAGACCGCACAGATACGCAGTATTTT
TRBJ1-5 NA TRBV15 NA CATADRTNQPQHF TGTGCCACAGCAGACAGGACCAATCAGCCCCAGCATTTT
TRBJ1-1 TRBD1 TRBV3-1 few CASSPTGADTEAFF TGTGCCAGCAGCCCGACAGGGGCGGACACTGAAGCTTTCTTT
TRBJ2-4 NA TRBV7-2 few CASSRTGLAKNIQYF TGTGCCAGCAGCCGAACAGGTCTAGCCAAAAACATTCAGTACTTC
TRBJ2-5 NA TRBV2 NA CASEIQETQYF TGTGCCAGCGAGATCCAAGAGACCCAGTACTTC
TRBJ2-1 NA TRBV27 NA CASSSNSREQFF TGTGCCAGCAGCTCTAACTCGCGCGAGCAGTTCTTC
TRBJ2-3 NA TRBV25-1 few CASSEYGTPTDTQYF TGTGCCAGCAGTGAATATGGGACACCCACAGATACGCAGTATTTT
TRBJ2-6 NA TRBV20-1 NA CSARVGRLWAGANVLTF TGCAGTGCTAGGGTTGGCAGATTGTGGGCTGGGGCCAACGTCCTGACTTTC
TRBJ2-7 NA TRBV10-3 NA CAIASGSSYEQYF TGTGCCATCGCGTCGGGGAGCTCCTACGAGCAGTACTTC
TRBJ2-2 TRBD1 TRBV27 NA CASSRKGQGVAGELFF TGTGCCAGCAGTCGAAAGGGACAGGGGGTGGCCGGGGAGCTGTTTTTT
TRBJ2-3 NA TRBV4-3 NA CASSHTGKGDTQYF TGCGCCAGCAGCCATACAGGAAAAGGAGATACGCAGTATTTT
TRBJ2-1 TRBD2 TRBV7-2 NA CASSYAGTSSGEQFF TGTGCCAGCAGTTATGCCGGGACTAGCAGTGGTGAGCAGTTCTTC